Listed below are T cell receptor beta chains from one sample, sequenced in a study of blood T cells in healthy people across ages. Via MiXCR, TCRdb re-called the 5' RACE reads, giving one row per CDR3 protein. Among 650,000 to 1,000,000 distinct CDR3 sequences listed, about 46% were seen once. Material: blood. Every receptor here comes from a man older than 75 in good health. CDR3s include the opening cysteine and the closing phenylalanine or tryptophan. Fields, in order: CDR3 DNA, CDR3 protein, D gene, clone size, J gene, V gene. A D gene is named only where the DNA matches it firmly. Rows may omit the clone size; those that give it use once, few, many or a size class.

TGTGCCATCAGTGAGTACGGAACCAGTGCAGACTACGAGCAGTACTTC,CAISEYGTSADYEQYF,NA,NA,TRBJ2-7,TRBV10-3
TGTGCCAGCAGGGGGAATGAAGCTTTCTTT,CASRGNEAFF,NA,NA,TRBJ1-1,TRBV25-1
TGCAGCGTTGAAGCTCCGGACAGGGTCAGTGGCGGGGAGCTGTTTTTT,CSVEAPDRVSGGELFF,TRBD1,once,TRBJ2-2,TRBV29-1
TGCACCAGCAGCCCGCAGGGGGCCGTTGGGTACAATGAGCAGTTCTTC,CTSSPQGAVGYNEQFF,TRBD1,NA,TRBJ2-1,TRBV5-1
TGTGCCAGCAGTTGGAATGGGGACAGCAGCTACGAGCAGTACTTC,CASSWNGDSSYEQYF,TRBD1,NA,TRBJ2-7,TRBV28
TGTGCCAGCAGCTTAGGTACTAGCGGGAGGAGCGCAGATACGCAGTATTTT,CASSLGTSGRSADTQYF,TRBD2,NA,TRBJ2-3,TRBV7-9
TGTGCCAGCAGCCCAGGGGACAGAAAGTACAACGAGCAGTTCTTC,CASSPGDRKYNEQFF,TRBD1,NA,TRBJ2-1,TRBV7-2
TGCAGTGCTAGAATCCCAGGTGGGGGGGGCTACAATGAGCAGTTCTTC,CSARIPGGGGYNEQFF,TRBD2,NA,TRBJ2-1,TRBV20-1
TGCGCCAGCAGTGCAGACAGGGGCAAAAACATTCAGTACTTC,CASSADRGKNIQYF,TRBD1,NA,TRBJ2-4,TRBV5-1
TGTGCCAGCAGCTATGGGAGGGGGGACACTGAAGCTTTCTTT,CASSYGRGDTEAFF,NA,NA,TRBJ1-1,TRBV7-8
TGCAGTGCCGTCCCCCCTCTAGCGGGTGGCACAGATACGCAGTATTTT,CSAVPPLAGGTDTQYF,TRBD2,NA,TRBJ2-3,TRBV20-1
TGTGCCAGCAGTTACGACAGGAGCTCCTATAATTCACCCCTCCACTTT,CASSYDRSSYNSPLHF,NA,NA,TRBJ1-6,TRBV6-2/TRBV6-3
TGCGCCAGCAGTTCACAACAGGGGCGGGTGGACATTCAGTACTTC,CASSSQQGRVDIQYF,TRBD1,NA,TRBJ2-4,TRBV5-1
TGTGCCAGCAGTTACTCGTCGACCAGGGCAATACGTCAGCCCCAGCATTTT,CASSYSSTRAIRQPQHF,NA,NA,TRBJ1-5,TRBV6-6
TGTGCCAGCAGCGAAATAGCGGGACAGGGTGTCGAGCAGTACTTC,CASSEIAGQGVEQYF,NA,NA,TRBJ2-7,TRBV9
TGCAGCGTGGACGGAGGCTACGGTGGCTACACCTTC,CSVDGGYGGYTF,NA,NA,TRBJ1-2,TRBV29-1
TGTGCCAGCAGTTACGGGGTCCGACCTTCGAGCTCCTACGAGCAGTACTTC,CASSYGVRPSSSYEQYF,NA,NA,TRBJ2-7,TRBV6-2/TRBV6-3
TGCGCCAGCTCATCTCCCCTAGGACCCGAGACCCAGTACTTC,CASSSPLGPETQYF,NA,NA,TRBJ2-5,TRBV5-1
TGCAGTGCTATCGGCCTAGCGGGGACGCAAGAGACCCAGTACTTC,CSAIGLAGTQETQYF,TRBD2,NA,TRBJ2-5,TRBV20-1
TGCGCCAGCAGCTTCTCGGGAGGGCCCGGGATCCAAGAGACCCAGTACTTC,CASSFSGGPGIQETQYF,TRBD2,NA,TRBJ2-5,TRBV5-1
TGTGCCACCAGTGATAGCGGGAGCCGGTCAGATACGCAGTATTTT,CATSDSGSRSDTQYF,TRBD2,NA,TRBJ2-3,TRBV24-1
TGTGCCAGCAGCTTAAGTAACGATGAGCAGTTCTTC,CASSLSNDEQFF,NA,NA,TRBJ2-1,TRBV11-2
TGCGCCAGCAGCTGGGGTCGGACAGGATCCTACGAGCAGTACTTC,CASSWGRTGSYEQYF,TRBD1,NA,TRBJ2-7,TRBV5-1
TGCGCCAGCAGCGAGCAGACTAGCGGGAGCTTCACAGATACGCAGTATTTT,CASSEQTSGSFTDTQYF,TRBD2,NA,TRBJ2-3,TRBV5-1
TGTGCCAGCAGCCGACTTAGCGGTTTGGGGGGGGATACGCAGTATTTT,CASSRLSGLGGDTQYF,TRBD2,once,TRBJ2-3,TRBV7-2
TGCAGTGGGAGGACAGGGCAGGGCTACACCTTC,CSGRTGQGYTF,TRBD1,NA,TRBJ1-2,TRBV20-1
TGCAGTGCTCCCCTACCTCCCACGAACACTGAAGCTTTCTTT,CSAPLPPTNTEAFF,NA,NA,TRBJ1-1,TRBV20-1
TGCGCCAGCAGCTTGTTCGCGGGGCCGGGCGGGCAGTTCTTC,CASSLFAGPGGQFF,NA,many,TRBJ2-1,TRBV5-1
TGTGCCAGCAGCAAACAAGGGGGGGCCACTGAAGCTTTCTTT,CASSKQGGATEAFF,NA,NA,TRBJ1-1,TRBV6-1
TGCAGCGTTGAGGCAATAATTGAGGGTGGCTACACCTTC,CSVEAIIEGGYTF,NA,few,TRBJ1-2,TRBV29-1
TGCGCCAGCAGCCAAGATCTATCAGCGGGAATCGCCGAGCAGTACTTC,CASSQDLSAGIAEQYF,TRBD2,NA,TRBJ2-7,TRBV4-3
TGCAGCGAGGGGGTAATTGGAGAGACCCAGTACTTC,CSEGVIGETQYF,NA,once,TRBJ2-5,TRBV29-1
TGTGCCAGCAGCCAACTAGCGGGAGCGAGCGAGCAGTACTTC,CASSQLAGASEQYF,TRBD2,many,TRBJ2-7,TRBV7-2
TGCGCCAGCAGCTGGAAGGAGGACACTGAAGCTTTCTTT,CASSWKEDTEAFF,NA,NA,TRBJ1-1,TRBV5-1
TGCGCCAGCGGCTTCGGGACTCTAACCTACAATGAGCAGTTCTTC,CASGFGTLTYNEQFF,NA,NA,TRBJ2-1,TRBV5-1
TGTGCCAGCAGCGCCCCTAGCGGGAGGGGTGAGCAGTACTTC,CASSAPSGRGEQYF,TRBD2,NA,TRBJ2-7,TRBV7-2
TGTGCCACCAGCACAGGCCCAGCCGGGCGCGGGACTCAGCCCCAGCATTTT,CATSTGPAGRGTQPQHF,NA,NA,TRBJ1-5,TRBV15
TGCAGCTCCCGACTAGAGCCCTACAATGAGCAGTTCTTC,CSSRLEPYNEQFF,NA,NA,TRBJ2-1,TRBV29-1
TGCGCCAGCAGGCCCCTGGCGGGGGGGTTCTACGAGCAGTACTTT,CASRPLAGGFYEQYF,TRBD2,NA,TRBJ2-7,TRBV5-1
TGTGCCAGCAGCTTGGGGATTAATTACAATGAGCAGTTCTTC,CASSLGINYNEQFF,NA,NA,TRBJ2-1,TRBV11-1
TGTGCCAGCAGCCAAGATTGGCGAGGGGAGCAGTTCTTC,CASSQDWRGEQFF,NA,NA,TRBJ2-1,TRBV14
TGTGCCAGCAGCCCCGGGGCTAGCGGGAGTGTTTACAATGGGCAGTTCTTC,CASSPGASGSVYNGQFF,TRBD2,NA,TRBJ2-1,TRBV7-2